These T cell receptor beta chains were read from a single sample in a study of response to subunit inactivated influenza vaccine. TCRdb re-called the RT-PCR reads through MiXCR, storing one row per CDR3 protein. The sample has about 570,000 distinct CDR3 sequences, about 11% seen once. These data also featured in a second study, about T cells expressing NK-cell markers.

The sequencing used PBMCs from blood, collected on the day of vaccination. The receptors here all came from a man between 50 and 59 years old who received an inactivated influenza vaccine. CDR3s include the opening cysteine and the closing phenylalanine or tryptophan. The order of the fields is clone size, D gene, V gene, J gene, CDR3 protein, CDR3 DNA. A D gene is named only where the DNA matches it firmly. Not all rows give a size; the values are once, few, many and, for expanded clones, a class.

.	TRBD2	TRBV4-3	TRBJ2-1	CASSQFGRAFGEQFF	TGCGCCAGCAGCCAGTTCGGGAGGGCCTTTGGTGAGCAGTTCTTC
.	.	TRBV12-3/TRBV12-4	TRBJ2-6	CASSLVVWGAGANVLTF	TGTGCCAGCAGTTTAGTAGTGTGGGGTGCCGGGGCCAACGTCCTGACTTTC
.	.	TRBV6-2/TRBV6-3	TRBJ1-5	CASIDRRGLNQPQHF	TGTGCCAGCATCGACAGGAGGGGACTGAATCAGCCCCAGCATTTT
many	TRBD1	TRBV6-5	TRBJ2-1	CASSYGTGGIAEQFF	TGTGCCAGCAGTTACGGGACAGGGGGAATTGCTGAGCAGTTCTTC
many	TRBD2	TRBV7-9	TRBJ2-5	CASSSSSGRAWETQYF	TGTGCCAGCAGCTCCTCTAGCGGGAGGGCCTGGGAGACCCAGTACTTC
.	TRBD1	TRBV7-2	TRBJ2-5	CASSYRTGKSETQYF	TGTGCCAGCAGCTACCGGACAGGGAAATCAGAGACCCAGTACTTC
.	.	TRBV4-2	TRBJ1-2	CASSQDNRGLRGYTF	TGTGCCAGCAGCCAAGATAATAGGGGCCTTCGTGGCTACACCTTC
.	TRBD2	TRBV25-1	TRBJ2-7	CASTTGTSGAYEQYF	TGTGCCAGCACCACCGGGACTAGCGGTGCCTACGAGCAGTACTTC
few	TRBD1	TRBV28	TRBJ2-7	CATYPGQGVHEQYF	TGTGCCACCTATCCGGGACAGGGAGTCCACGAGCAGTACTTC
.	TRBD2	TRBV5-1	TRBJ2-6	CASRSSGTVSGANVLTF	TGCGCCAGCAGATCTAGCGGGACCGTCTCTGGGGCCAACGTCCTGACTTTC
few	.	TRBV20-1	TRBJ2-3	CSARDPRKTDTQYF	TGCAGTGCTAGAGATCCTAGAAAGACAGATACGCAGTATTTT
.	TRBD1	TRBV15	TRBJ2-7	CATSVKPAGTGGYEQYF	TGTGCCACCAGCGTAAAACCAGCCGGGACAGGGGGCTACGAGCAGTACTTC
few	.	TRBV12-3/TRBV12-4	TRBJ1-4	CASSTEGNEKLFF	TGTGCCAGCTCGACAGAGGGCAACGAAAAACTGTTTTTT
.	.	TRBV7-9	TRBJ2-1	CASSLGGYGNEQFF	TGTGCCAGCAGCTTAGGGGGGTACGGTAATGAGCAGTTCTTC
few	TRBD1	TRBV7-7	TRBJ2-1	CASSLDQGAYNEQFF	TGTGCTAGCAGCTTAGATCAGGGGGCCTACAATGAGCAGTTCTTC
.	TRBD2	TRBV6-5	TRBJ2-7	CASSYRGGLAGHEQYF	TGTGCCAGCAGTTACCGGGGGGGACTAGCGGGCCACGAGCAGTACTTC
many	.	TRBV5-1	TRBJ2-3	CASSSRTGVADTQYF	TGCGCCAGCAGCTCTAGGACGGGAGTTGCAGATACGCAGTATTTT
.	.	TRBV29-1	TRBJ1-4	CSVSRGTANEKLFF	TGCAGCGTTTCCCGGGGGACGGCTAATGAAAAACTGTTTTTT
.	.	TRBV2	TRBJ2-7	CASSEGKASSYEQYF	TGTGCCAGCAGTGAAGGGAAGGCGAGCTCCTACGAGCAGTACTTC
few	.	TRBV19	TRBJ2-1	CASSLSHSRSVQFF	TGTGCCAGTAGTCTATCACACAGCCGGAGTGTGCAGTTCTTC
few	TRBD2	TRBV20-1	TRBJ2-7	CSARDSPSGEQYF	TGCAGTGCTAGAGATAGCCCTAGCGGCGAGCAGTACTTC
.	.	TRBV27	TRBJ2-7	CASRQRGAYEQYF	TGTGCCAGCAGGCAGAGGGGGGCCTACGAGCAGTACTTC
once	.	TRBV9	TRBJ2-7	CASSAQGTPRMGYEQYF	TGTGCCAGCAGCGCCCAAGGGACTCCGAGGATGGGGTACGAGCAGTACTTC
few	TRBD1	TRBV12-3/TRBV12-4	TRBJ1-5	CASSRTTGAPQHF	TGTGCCAGCAGTCGAACAACAGGGGCGCCCCAGCATTTT
few	.	TRBV6-1	TRBJ1-1	CASRENPRARMNTEAFF	TGTGCCAGCAGAGAGAACCCCAGGGCGCGGATGAACACTGAAGCTTTCTTT
.	TRBD1	TRBV10-3	TRBJ1-1	CATAQGARRNTEAFF	TGTGCCACCGCGCAGGGGGCACGAAGGAACACTGAAGCTTTCTTT
.	TRBD2	TRBV12-3/TRBV12-4	TRBJ2-7	CASRLAGGAYEQYF	TGTGCCAGCAGGCTAGCGGGAGGCGCCTACGAGCAGTACTTC
few	.	TRBV29-1	TRBJ2-3	CSVEVVGALTDTQYF	TGCAGCGTTGAAGTTGTGGGGGCCTTGACAGATACGCAGTATTTT
.	.	TRBV12-3/TRBV12-4	TRBJ2-3	CASSFEGRTTDTQYF	TGTGCCAGCAGTTTCGAGGGCAGGACTACAGATACGCAGTATTTT
.	.	TRBV20-1	TRBJ2-7	CSARNLPRGPTEQYF	TGCAGTGCTAGAAATCTACCCCGGGGCCCCACCGAGCAGTACTTC
few	TRBD2	TRBV9	TRBJ2-1	CASSPGTSGNWDEQFF	TGTGCCAGCAGCCCAGGGACTAGCGGGAATTGGGATGAGCAGTTCTTC
few	.	TRBV11-2	TRBJ2-1	CASSLFLEQFF	TGTGCCAGCAGCTTATTTCTTGAGCAGTTCTTC
.	TRBD2	TRBV12-3/TRBV12-4	TRBJ2-3	CASSYLSGGEHTQYF	TGTGCCAGCAGTTATCTCAGCGGGGGCGAACATACGCAGTATTTT
many	TRBD1	TRBV12-3/TRBV12-4	TRBJ1-4	CASSADRAREKLFF	TGTGCCAGCAGTGCGGACAGGGCTCGGGAAAAACTGTTTTTT
few	.	TRBV7-2	TRBJ2-7	CASSLGVEGYEQYF	TGTGCCAGCAGCTTAGGAGTAGAAGGCTACGAGCAGTACTTC
few	.	TRBV10-3	TRBJ2-5	CAISEPGRRETQYF	TGTGCCATCAGTGAGCCGGGACGGAGGGAGACCCAGTACTTC
.	TRBD2	TRBV4-1	TRBJ2-1	CASSRKGTGTSGRIYNEQFF	TGCGCCAGCAGCCGCAAGGGAACCGGGACTAGCGGGAGAATTTACAATGAGCAGTTCTTC
many	.	TRBV12-3/TRBV12-4	TRBJ2-3	CASSLASTDTQYF	TGTGCCAGCAGTTTGGCTAGCACAGATACGCAGTATTTT
few	.	TRBV7-9	TRBJ2-7	CAVTPLARTISYEQYF	TGTGCCGTTACTCCCTTGGCGCGGACTATCTCCTACGAGCAGTACTTC